The clone carrying this T cell receptor beta chain was counted between two and nine times. Antigen unknown. The CDR3 extends over 15 amino acids. The V and J ends lost 7 bases and 0 bases, in that order; junction bases with no gene match: 7. Germline CDR1 is MDHEN and CDR2 is SYDVKM. Researchers prepared the TCRbeta library using unique molecular identifiers, the study reports. TCRdb reprocessed the PCR reads with MiXCR, giving one entry per CDR3 protein. The sample shows about 980,000 distinct CDR3 sequences, roughly 29% of them seen only once. This entry comes from a study of T-cell reconstitution after alpha-beta-depleted transplantation in children. Study outcomes and limitations: Among T cells one year after transplant, newly produced cells accounted for most counts and diversity. By about two months after transplant, alpha-beta T cells reportedly arose from several hundred graft clones that had expanded. Surviving recipient T cells and thymic progenitors underlay high day-60 TCRbeta diversity in some patients.

The genes are TRBV28 and TRBJ2-5, with 8 bases aligning to TRBD1. The clonotype originates from a boy in the first two years of life who had a stem cell transplant for SCID, so the T cells may come from the graft donor. The sample consisted of PBMCs, mostly from graft donor cells, taken 360 days after TCRalphabeta/CD19-depleted stem cell transplant. The CDR3 loop reads CASKGRDRYQETQYF. The DNA for the CDR3 is TGTGCCAGCAAAGGCCGGGACAGGTACCAAGAGACCCAGTACTTC.